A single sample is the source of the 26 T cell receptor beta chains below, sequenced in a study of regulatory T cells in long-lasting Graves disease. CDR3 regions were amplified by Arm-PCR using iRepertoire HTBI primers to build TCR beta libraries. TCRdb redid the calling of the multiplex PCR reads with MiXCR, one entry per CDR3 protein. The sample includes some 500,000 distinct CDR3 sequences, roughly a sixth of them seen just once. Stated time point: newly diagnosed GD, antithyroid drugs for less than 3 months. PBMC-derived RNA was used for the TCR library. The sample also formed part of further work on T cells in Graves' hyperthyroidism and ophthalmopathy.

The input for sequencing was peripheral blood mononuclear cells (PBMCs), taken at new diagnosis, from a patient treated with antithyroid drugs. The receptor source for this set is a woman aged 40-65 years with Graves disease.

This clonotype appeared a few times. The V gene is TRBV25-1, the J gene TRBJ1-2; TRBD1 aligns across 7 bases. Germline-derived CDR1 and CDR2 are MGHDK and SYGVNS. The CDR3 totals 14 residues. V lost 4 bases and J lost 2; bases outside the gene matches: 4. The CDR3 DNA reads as TGTGCCAGCAGTGTTCCGGGACAGAACTATGGCTACACCTTC. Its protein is CASSVPGQNYGYTF.

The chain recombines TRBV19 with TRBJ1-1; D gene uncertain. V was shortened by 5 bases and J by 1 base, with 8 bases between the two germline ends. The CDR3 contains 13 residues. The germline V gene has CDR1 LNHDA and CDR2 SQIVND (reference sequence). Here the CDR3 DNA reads TGTGCCAGTAGTGATTGGGGGAACACTGAAGCTTTCTTT. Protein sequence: CASSDWGNTEAFF.

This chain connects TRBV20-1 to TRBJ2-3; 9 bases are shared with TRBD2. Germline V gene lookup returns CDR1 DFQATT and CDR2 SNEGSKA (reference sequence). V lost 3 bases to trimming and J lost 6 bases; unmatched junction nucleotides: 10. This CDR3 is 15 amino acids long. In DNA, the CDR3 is TGCAGTGCTAGTCCCCGGACTAGCGCCTTCGATACGCAGTATTTT. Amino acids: CSASPRTSAFDTQYF.

CDR3 in amino acids: CASSNSQGLYGYTF. DNA for the CDR3: TGTGCCAGCAGTAACAGCCAGGGGCTCTATGGCTACACCTTC. This chain uses TRBV6-2 or TRBV6-3 with TRBJ1-2; TRBD1 might be the D (6 bases). Germline assignment: CDR1 MNHEY and CDR2 SVGEGT. Trimming cost V 5 bases and J 4 bases, with 14 bases left between them. The CDR3 extends over 14 amino acids.

The CDR3 DNA follows: TGTGCCAGCAGATCCCTAGGACTAGCGGGGGTTACCCCCCACAATGAGCAGTTCTTC. Amino acids: CASRSLGLAGVTPHNEQFF. The J gene is TRBJ2-1, the V gene TRBV6-2 or TRBV6-3, with 13 positions matching TRBD2. Germline CDR1 and CDR2: MNHEY and SVGEGT. After removal of 6 bases from V and 5 bases from J, the junction contained 16 bases not matched to a gene. The CDR3 totals 19 residues.

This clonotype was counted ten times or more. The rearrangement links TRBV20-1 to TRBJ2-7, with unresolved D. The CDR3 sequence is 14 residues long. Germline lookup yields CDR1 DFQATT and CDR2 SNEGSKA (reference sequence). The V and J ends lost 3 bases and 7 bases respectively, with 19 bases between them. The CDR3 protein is CSASPKADLREQYF. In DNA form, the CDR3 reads TGCAGTGCTAGCCCCAAGGCAGACCTTCGGGAGCAGTACTTC.

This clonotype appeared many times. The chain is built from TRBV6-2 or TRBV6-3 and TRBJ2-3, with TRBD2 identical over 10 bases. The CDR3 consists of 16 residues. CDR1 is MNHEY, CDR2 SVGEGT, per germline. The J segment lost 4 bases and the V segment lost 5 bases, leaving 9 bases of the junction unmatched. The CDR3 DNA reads TGTGCCAGCAGTGATCTGGTAGCGGGGGGACCAGATACGCAGTATTTT. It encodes CASSDLVAGGPDTQYF.

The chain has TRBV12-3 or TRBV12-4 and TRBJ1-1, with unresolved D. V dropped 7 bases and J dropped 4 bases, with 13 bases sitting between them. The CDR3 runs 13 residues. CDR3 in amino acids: CASTVKWGTEAFF. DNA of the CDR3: TGTGCCAGCACCGTGAAGTGGGGCACTGAAGCTTTCTTT.

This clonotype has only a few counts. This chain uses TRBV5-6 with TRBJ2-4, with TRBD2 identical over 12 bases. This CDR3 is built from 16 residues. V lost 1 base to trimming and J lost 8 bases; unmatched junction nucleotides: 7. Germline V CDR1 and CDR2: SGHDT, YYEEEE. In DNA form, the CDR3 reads TGTGCCAGCAGCTTGCAGCTAGCGGGGGGGAGGGACATTCAGTACTTC. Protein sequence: CASSLQLAGGRDIQYF. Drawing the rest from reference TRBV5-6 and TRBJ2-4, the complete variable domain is DAGVTQSPTHLIKTRGQQVTLRCSPKSGHDTVSWYQQALGQGPQFIFQYYEEEERQRGNFPDRFSGHQFPNYSSELNVNALLLGDSALYLCASSLQLAGGRDIQYFGAGTRLSVL.

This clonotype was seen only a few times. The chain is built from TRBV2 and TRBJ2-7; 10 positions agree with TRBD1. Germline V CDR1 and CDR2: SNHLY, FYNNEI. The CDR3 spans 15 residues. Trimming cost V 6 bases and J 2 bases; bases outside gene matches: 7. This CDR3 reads CASSHGQGGTYEQYF. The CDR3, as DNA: TGTGCCAGCAGCCACGGACAGGGGGGAACCTACGAGCAGTACTTC.

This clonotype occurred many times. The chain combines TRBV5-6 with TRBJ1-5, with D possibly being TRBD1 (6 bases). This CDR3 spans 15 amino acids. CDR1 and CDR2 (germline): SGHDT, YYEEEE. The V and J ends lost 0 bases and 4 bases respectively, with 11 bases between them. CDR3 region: CASSLAAGANQPQHF. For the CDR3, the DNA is TGTGCCAGCAGCTTGGCCGCGGGGGCAAATCAGCCCCAGCATTTT.

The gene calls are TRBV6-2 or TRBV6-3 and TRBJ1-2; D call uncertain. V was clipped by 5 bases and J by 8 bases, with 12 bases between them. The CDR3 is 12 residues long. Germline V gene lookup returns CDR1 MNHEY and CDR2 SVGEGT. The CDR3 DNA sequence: TGTGCCAGCAGTCGGGATTTGGAGGGCTACACCTTC. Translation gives CASSRDLEGYTF.

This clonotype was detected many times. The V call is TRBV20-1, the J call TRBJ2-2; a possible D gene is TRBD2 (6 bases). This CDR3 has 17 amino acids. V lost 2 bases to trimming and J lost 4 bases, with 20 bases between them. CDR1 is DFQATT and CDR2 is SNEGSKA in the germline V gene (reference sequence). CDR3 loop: CSARRPRSRGGTGELFF. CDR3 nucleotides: TGCAGTGCTAGACGGCCCCGCTCGCGGGGCGGCACCGGGGAGCTGTTTTTT.

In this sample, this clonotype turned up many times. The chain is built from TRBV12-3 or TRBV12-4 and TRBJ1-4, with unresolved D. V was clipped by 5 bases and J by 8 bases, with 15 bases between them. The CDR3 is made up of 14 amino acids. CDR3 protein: CASSRHQTGEKLFF. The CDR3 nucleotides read TGTGCCAGCAGTCGACACCAAACCGGCGAAAAACTGTTTTTT.

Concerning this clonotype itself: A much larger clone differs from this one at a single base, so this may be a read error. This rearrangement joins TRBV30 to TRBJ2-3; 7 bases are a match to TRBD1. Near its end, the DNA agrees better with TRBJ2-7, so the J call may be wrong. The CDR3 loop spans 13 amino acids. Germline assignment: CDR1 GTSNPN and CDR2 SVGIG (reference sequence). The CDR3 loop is CAWRGQRSYEQYF. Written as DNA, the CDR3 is TGTGCCTGGCGGGGACAGAGGAGCTACGAGCAGTACTTC.

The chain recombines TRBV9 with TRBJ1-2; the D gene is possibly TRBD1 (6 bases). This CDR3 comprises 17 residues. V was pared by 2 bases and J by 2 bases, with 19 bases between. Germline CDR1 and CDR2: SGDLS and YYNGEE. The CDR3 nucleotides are TGTGCCAGCAGCGTGCTTTCGGGGGGCAATTCCAACTATGGCTACACCTTC. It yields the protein CASSVLSGGNSNYGYTF.

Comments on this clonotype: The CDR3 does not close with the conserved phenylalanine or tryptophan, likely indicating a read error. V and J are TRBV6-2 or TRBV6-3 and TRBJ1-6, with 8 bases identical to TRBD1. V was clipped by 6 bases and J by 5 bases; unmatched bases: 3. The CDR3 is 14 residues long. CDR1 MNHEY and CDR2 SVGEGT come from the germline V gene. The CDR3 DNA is TGTGCCAGCAGGACGGGACAGGATAATTCACCCCTCCACCTT. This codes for CASRTGQDNSPLHL.

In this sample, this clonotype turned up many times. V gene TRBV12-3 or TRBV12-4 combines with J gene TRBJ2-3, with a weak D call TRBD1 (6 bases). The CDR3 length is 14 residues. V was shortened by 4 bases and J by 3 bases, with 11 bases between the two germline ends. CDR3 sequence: CASSSYRETDTQYF. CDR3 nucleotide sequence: TGTGCCAGCAGTTCCTACAGGGAAACAGATACGCAGTATTTT.

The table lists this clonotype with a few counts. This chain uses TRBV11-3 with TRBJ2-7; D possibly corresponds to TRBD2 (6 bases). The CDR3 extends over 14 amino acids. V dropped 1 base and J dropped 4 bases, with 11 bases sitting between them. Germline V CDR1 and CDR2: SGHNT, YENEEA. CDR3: CASSLVKGLYEQYF. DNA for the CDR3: TGTGCCAGCAGCTTAGTAAAGGGACTGTACGAGCAGTACTTC. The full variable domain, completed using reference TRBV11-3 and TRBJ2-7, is EAGVVQSPRYKIIEKKQPVAFWCNPISGHNTLYWYLQNLGQGPELLIRYENEEAVDDSQLPKDRFSAERLKGVDSTLKIQPAELGDSAVYLCASSLVKGLYEQYFGPGTRLTVT.

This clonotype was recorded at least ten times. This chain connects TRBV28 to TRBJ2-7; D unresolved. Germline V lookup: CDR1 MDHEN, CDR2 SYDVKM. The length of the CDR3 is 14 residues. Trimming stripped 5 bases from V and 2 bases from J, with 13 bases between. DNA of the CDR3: TGTGCCAGCAGTCCGCTGCAGGTGGCCTACGAGCAGTACTTC. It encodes CASSPLQVAYEQYF.

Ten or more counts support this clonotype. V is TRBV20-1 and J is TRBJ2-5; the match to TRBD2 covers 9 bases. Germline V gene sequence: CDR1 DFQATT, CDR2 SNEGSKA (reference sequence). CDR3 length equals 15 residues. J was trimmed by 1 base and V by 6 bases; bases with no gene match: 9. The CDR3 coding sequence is TGCAGTGCCCCGCGGACTAGCGCCACCCAAGAGACCCAGTACTTC. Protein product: CSAPRTSATQETQYF.

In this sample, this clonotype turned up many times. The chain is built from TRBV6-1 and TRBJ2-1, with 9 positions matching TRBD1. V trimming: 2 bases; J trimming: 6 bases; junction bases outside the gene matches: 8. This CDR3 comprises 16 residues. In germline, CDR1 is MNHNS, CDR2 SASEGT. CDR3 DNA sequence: TGTGCCAGCAGTGAATCCGGGGGACAGGGTACCAATGAGCAGTTCTTC. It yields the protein CASSESGGQGTNEQFF.

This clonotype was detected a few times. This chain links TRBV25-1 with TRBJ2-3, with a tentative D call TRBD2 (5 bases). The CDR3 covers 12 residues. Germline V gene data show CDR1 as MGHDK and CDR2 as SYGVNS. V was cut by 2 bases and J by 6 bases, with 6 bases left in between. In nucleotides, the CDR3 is TGTGCCAGCAGTGAACGGAGGGATACGCAGTATTTT. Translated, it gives CASSERRDTQYF. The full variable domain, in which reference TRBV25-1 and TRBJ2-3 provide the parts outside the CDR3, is EADIYQTPRYLVIGTGKKITLECSQTMGHDKMYWYQQDPGMELHLIHYSYGVNSTEKGDLSSESTVSRIRTEHFPLTLESARPSHTSQYLCASSERRDTQYFGPGTRLTVL.

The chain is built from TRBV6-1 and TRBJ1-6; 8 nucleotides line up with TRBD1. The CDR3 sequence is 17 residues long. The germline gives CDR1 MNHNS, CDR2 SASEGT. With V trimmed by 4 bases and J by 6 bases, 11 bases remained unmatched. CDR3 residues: CASSAMTGDFGNSPLHF. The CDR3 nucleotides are TGTGCCAGCAGTGCCATGACAGGGGATTTTGGTAATTCACCCCTCCACTTT.

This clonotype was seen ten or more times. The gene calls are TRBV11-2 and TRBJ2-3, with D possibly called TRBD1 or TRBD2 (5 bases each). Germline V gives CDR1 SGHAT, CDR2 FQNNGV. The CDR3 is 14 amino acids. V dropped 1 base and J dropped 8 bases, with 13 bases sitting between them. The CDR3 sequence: CASSLGTLEGTQYF. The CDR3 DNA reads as TGTGCCAGCAGCTTAGGGACACTCGAGGGTACGCAGTATTTT.

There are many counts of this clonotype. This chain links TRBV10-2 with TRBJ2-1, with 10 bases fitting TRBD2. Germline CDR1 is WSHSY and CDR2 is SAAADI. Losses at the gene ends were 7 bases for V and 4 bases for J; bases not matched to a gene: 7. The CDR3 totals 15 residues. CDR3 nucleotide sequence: TGCGCCAGCACCCTGAGCGGGGGGGCTTACAATGAGCAGTTCTTC. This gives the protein CASTLSGGAYNEQFF.